The 17 T cell receptor beta chains in this list originate from one sample, sequenced in a study of T cells in Graves' hyperthyroidism and ophthalmopathy. Using RNA transcripts as the source, TCR beta CDR3 regions were amplified. When the TCR CDR3 underwent first-round RT-PCR, the HTBI primer set was used. TCRdb re-analysed the multiplex PCR reads in MiXCR, keeping a single row per CDR3 protein. Of a few hundred thousand distinct CDR3 sequences listed, more than 45% are singletons. Sequencing was performed on peripheral blood or thyroid tissue (not recorded which). These receptor sequences come from a young woman with Graves' hyperthyroidism.

This clonotype was detected many times. The V gene is TRBV5-1, the J gene TRBJ1-1; TRBD1 matches at 7 bases. The CDR3 spans 14 residues. Germline V gene lookup returns CDR1 SGHRS and CDR2 YFSETQ. Unmatched junction bases numbered 9, after V lost 8 bases and J lost 2 bases. CDR3 bases: TGCGCCAGTAAGTCCGGGACAGTTAACACTGAAGCTTTCTTT. Its protein is CASKSGTVNTEAFF.

This clonotype was counted only a few times. CDR3 in amino acids: CSVELAVGEQFF. As DNA, the CDR3 is TGCAGCGTTGAACTAGCGGTGGGTGAGCAGTTCTTC. This rearrangement joins TRBV29-1 to TRBJ2-1, with 7 bases identical to TRBD2. V shed 2 bases and J 9 bases; nucleotides not matched to a gene: 4. CDR1 and CDR2 from the germline V gene are SQVTM and ANQGSEA. The CDR3 is made up of 12 amino acids.

The V call is TRBV4-1, the J call TRBJ1-1; a possible D gene is TRBD1 (5 bases). V lost 8 bases, J lost 3 bases, and 13 bases lay in between. The CDR3 covers 13 residues. Germline CDR1 and CDR2: MGHRA and YSYEKL. The CDR3 region has the DNA TGCGCCAGCCACAATCCGGGGGACACTGAAGCTTTCTTT. Amino acids: CASHNPGDTEAFF.

Remarks on this clonotype: At one boundary the junction diverges from the germline segment, which might be a read error. The chain recombines TRBV9 with TRBJ2-1; 7 bases fit TRBD1. CDR1 is SGDLS and CDR2 is YYNGEE in the germline V gene. The length of the CDR3 is 16 residues. The chain's CDR3 is CASSKGDGTVYNERFF. The DNA of the CDR3 is TGTGCCAGCAGCAAGGGGGACGGGACAGTTTACAATGAGCGGTTCTTC. Drawing the rest from reference TRBV9 and TRBJ2-1, the complete variable domain is DSGVTQTPKHLITATGQRVTLRCSPRSGDLSVYWYQQSLDQGLQFLIQYYNGEERAKGNILERFSAQQFPDLHSELNLSSLELGDSALYFCASSKGDGTVYNERFFGPGTRLTVL.

For this clonotype: A single base separates this from a much larger clone, so it may be a read error. Without the conserved terminal phenylalanine or tryptophan, this CDR3 likely stems from a read error. The chain combines TRBV7-6 with TRBJ2-5, with D maybe TRBD2 (7 bases). Germline CDR1 reads SGHVS; CDR2 reads FNYEAQ. V lost 4 bases to trimming and J lost 1 base, with 16 bases between them. This CDR3 is 16 amino acids long. DNA of the CDR3: TGTGCCAGCAGCTGGGGCGGGGGCGCCCCCCAAGAGACCCAGTACCTC. This encodes CASSWGGGAPQETQYL.

The sample holds many counts of this clonotype. V gene TRBV7-3 combines with J gene TRBJ1-2; D is uncertain. Trimming took 0 bases from V and 4 from J, leaving 12 bases between them. Germline lookup yields CDR1 SGHTA and CDR2 FQGTGA. This CDR3 is built from 15 residues. The CDR3 nucleotides are TGTGCCAGCAGCTTAACGCGTAACAGCCTCTATGGCTACACCTTC. Its protein is CASSLTRNSLYGYTF.

This chain connects TRBV7-8 to TRBJ2-5; no definite D call. Trimming pared 5 bases from V and 5 bases from J, leaving 24 bases between. This CDR3 is built from 17 residues. Germline CDR1 and CDR2: SGHVS and FQNEAQ. This CDR3 reads CASSAPRRSEGTETQYF. The CDR3 region has the DNA TGTGCCAGCAGCGCACCCCGTCGCAGCGAAGGAACGGAGACCCAGTACTTC.

This clonotype was observed a handful of times. This chain uses TRBV18 with TRBJ2-7; TRBD2 might be the D (6 bases). Deletions cut 4 bases from V and 4 bases from J, with 11 bases between. Germline V CDR1 and CDR2: KGHSH, LQKENI. The CDR3 runs 13 residues. CDR3 loop: CASSLLAIYEQYF. The DNA for the CDR3 is TGTGCCAGCTCACTCCTAGCGATATACGAGCAGTACTTC.

Points on this clonotype: Relative to the germline gene, one junction end is altered; a read error may explain this. V gene TRBV5-1 combines with J gene TRBJ2-7, with D maybe TRBD2 (6 bases). Germline V gene lookup returns CDR1 SGHRS and CDR2 YFSETQ. The CDR3 is 15 amino acids. CDR3 loop: CASSLAGGLTYVQYF. The DNA of the CDR3 is TGCGCTAGCAGCTTGGCCGGGGGACTTACCTACGTGCAGTACTTC.

This chain links TRBV7-9 with TRBJ1-4; D is undetermined. Germline CDR1 is SEHNR and CDR2 is FQNEAQ (reference sequence). The V gene lost 3 bases and the J gene lost 5 bases, with 7 bases spanning the gap. This CDR3 has 13 amino acids. The CDR3 DNA follows: TGTGCCAGCAGCTTGGGGTGGAATGAAAAACTGTTTTTT. Translated, it gives CASSLGWNEKLFF. Using reference TRBV7-9 and TRBJ1-4 for the parts outside the CDR3, the full variable domain is DTGVSQNPRHKITKRGQNVTFRCDPISEHNRLYWYRQTLGQGPEFLTYFQNEAQLEKSRLLSDRFSAERPKGSFSTLEIQRTEQGDSAMYLCASSLGWNEKLFFGSGTQLSVL.

This clonotype was seen many times. The V call is TRBV15, the J call TRBJ1-4; possibly TRBD1 for D (5 bases). In germline, CDR1 is LNHNV, CDR2 YYDKDF (reference sequence). V was trimmed by 2 bases and J by 5 bases, leaving 18 bases between them. The CDR3 spans 17 residues. CDR3 coding DNA: TGTGCCACCAGCAGATCCCCTCCTACAGGAAGGAATGAAAAACTGTTTTTT. Protein sequence: CATSRSPPTGRNEKLFF.

This clonotype has at least ten counts. The chain recombines TRBV6-5 with TRBJ1-1; D is undetermined. V lost 4 bases and J 7 bases, leaving 13 bases between the germline ends. The CDR3 is 13 amino acids. Germline V lookup: CDR1 MNHEY, CDR2 SVGAGI. CDR3 DNA: TGTGCCAGCAGTTTGGGCCTAACTTTTGAAGCTTTCTTT. Its protein product is CASSLGLTFEAFF.

This clonotype was counted once. The gene calls are TRBV9 and TRBJ2-2; 7 nucleotides agree with TRBD2. J lost 11 bases, V lost 3 bases, and 7 bases had no gene match. This CDR3 contains 13 residues. Germline assignment: CDR1 SGDLS and CDR2 YYNGEE. The CDR3 DNA sequence: TGTGCCAGCAGCGAGGGAGGGAGCGATGAGCTGTTTTTT. Amino acid sequence: CASSEGGSDELFF.

The chain is built from TRBV10-3 and TRBJ2-6, with a tentative D call TRBD2 (6 bases). Trimming stripped 6 bases from V and 4 bases from J, with 16 bases between. This CDR3 is 16 amino acids long. Germline assignment: CDR1 ENHRY and CDR2 SYGVKD. The CDR3: CAISGGKNTGANVLTF. The CDR3 DNA reads TGTGCCATCAGCGGGGGAAAGAACACCGGGGCCAACGTCCTGACTTTC.

The chain employs TRBV7-2 and TRBJ2-6; weak D call: TRBD1 (6 bases). V shed 3 bases and J shed 2 bases, with 17 bases lying between them. The length of the CDR3 is 18 residues. In germline, CDR1 is SGHTA, CDR2 FQGNSA. The CDR3 loop is CASSLVSGGEAGANVLTF. The DNA for the CDR3 is TGTGCCAGCAGCTTGGTTTCTGGGGGCGAGGCTGGGGCCAACGTCCTGACTTTC. The complete variable domain, with remaining parts taken from reference TRBV7-2 and TRBJ2-6, reads GAGVSQSPSNKVTEKGKDVELRCDPISGHTALYWYRQSLGQGLEFLIYFQGNSAPDKSGLPSDRFSAERTGGSVSTLTIQRTQQEDSAVYLCASSLVSGGEAGANVLTFGAGSRLTVL.

This clonotype was seen repeatedly, ten times or more. The chain joins TRBV7-2 to TRBJ2-5; 12 nucleotides align to TRBD2. The germline V gene has CDR1 SGHTA and CDR2 FQGNSA. Losses at the gene ends were 8 bases for V and 5 bases for J; bases not matched to a gene: 6. This CDR3 is built from 14 residues. CDR3 bases: TGTGCCAGCCTCCTAGCGGGAGGGATCGAGACCCAGTACTTC. Its translation is CASLLAGGIETQYF.

This clonotype has more than one count but fewer than ten. The chain employs TRBV20-1 and TRBJ2-6, with 11 bases aligning to TRBD1. The V and J ends lost 0 bases and 0 bases, in that order; junction bases with no gene match: 7. The CDR3 consists of 19 residues. Germline V gene lookup returns CDR1 DFQATT and CDR2 SNEGSKA (reference sequence). CDR3 protein: CSARDPSGTGGSGANVLTF. The CDR3, as DNA: TGCAGTGCTAGAGATCCTTCTGGGACAGGGGGCTCTGGGGCCAACGTCCTGACTTTC.